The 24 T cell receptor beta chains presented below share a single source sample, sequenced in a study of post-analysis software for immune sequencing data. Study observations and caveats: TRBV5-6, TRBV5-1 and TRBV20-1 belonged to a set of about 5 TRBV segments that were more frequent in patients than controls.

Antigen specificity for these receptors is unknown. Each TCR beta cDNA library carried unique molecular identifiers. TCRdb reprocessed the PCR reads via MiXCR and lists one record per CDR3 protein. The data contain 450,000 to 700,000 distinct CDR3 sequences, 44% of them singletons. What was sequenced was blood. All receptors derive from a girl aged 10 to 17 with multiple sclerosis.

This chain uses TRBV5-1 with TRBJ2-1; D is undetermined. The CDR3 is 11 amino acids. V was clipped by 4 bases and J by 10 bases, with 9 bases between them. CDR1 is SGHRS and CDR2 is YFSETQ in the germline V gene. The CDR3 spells CASSEQKEQFF. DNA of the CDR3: TGCGCCAGCAGCGAACAAAAAGAGCAGTTCTTC.

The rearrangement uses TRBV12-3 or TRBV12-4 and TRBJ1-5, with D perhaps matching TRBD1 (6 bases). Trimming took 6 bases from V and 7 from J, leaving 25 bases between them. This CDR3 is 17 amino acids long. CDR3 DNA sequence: TGTGCCAGCAGCCCGACTTCTGGACAGTCTGCGGGGCAGCCCCAGCATTTT. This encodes CASSPTSGQSAGQPQHF.

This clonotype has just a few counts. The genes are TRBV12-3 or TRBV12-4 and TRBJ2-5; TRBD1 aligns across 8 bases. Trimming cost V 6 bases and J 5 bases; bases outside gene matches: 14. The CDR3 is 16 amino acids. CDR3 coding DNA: TGTGCCAGCAGCACCCGGGACAGGTTTTCCACGGAGACCCAGTACTTC. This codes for CASSTRDRFSTETQYF.

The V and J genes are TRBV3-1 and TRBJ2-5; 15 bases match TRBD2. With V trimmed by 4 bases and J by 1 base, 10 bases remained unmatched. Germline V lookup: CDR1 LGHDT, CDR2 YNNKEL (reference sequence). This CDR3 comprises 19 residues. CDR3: CASSLSGLAGGPVQETQYF. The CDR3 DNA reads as TGTGCCAGCAGCCTATCCGGACTAGCGGGGGGGCCGGTCCAAGAGACCCAGTACTTC.

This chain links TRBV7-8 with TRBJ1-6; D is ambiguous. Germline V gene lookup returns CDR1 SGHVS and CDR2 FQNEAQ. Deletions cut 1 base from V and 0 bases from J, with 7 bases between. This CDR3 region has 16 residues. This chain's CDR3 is CASSLEGSSYNSPLHF. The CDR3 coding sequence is TGTGCCAGCAGCTTAGAGGGAAGCTCCTATAATTCACCCCTCCACTTT. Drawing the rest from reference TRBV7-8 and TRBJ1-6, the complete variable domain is GAGVSQSPRYKVAKRGQDVALRCDPISGHVSLFWYQQALGQGPEFLTYFQNEAQLDKSGLPSDRFFAERPEGSVSTLKIQRTQQEDSAVYLCASSLEGSSYNSPLHFGNGTRLTVT.

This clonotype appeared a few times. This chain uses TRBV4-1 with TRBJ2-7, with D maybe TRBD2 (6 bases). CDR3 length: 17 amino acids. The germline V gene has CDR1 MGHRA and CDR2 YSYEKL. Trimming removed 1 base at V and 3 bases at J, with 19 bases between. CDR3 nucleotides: TGCGCCAGCAGCCAAGCTCCCGGGACTCAGGAATTCTACGAGCAGTACTTC. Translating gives CASSQAPGTQEFYEQYF.

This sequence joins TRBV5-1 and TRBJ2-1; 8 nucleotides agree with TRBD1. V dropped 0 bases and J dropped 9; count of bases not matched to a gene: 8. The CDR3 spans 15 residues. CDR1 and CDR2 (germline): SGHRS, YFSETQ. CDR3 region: CASSLAWTGLREQFF. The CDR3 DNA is TGCGCCAGCAGCTTGGCTTGGACAGGGCTACGTGAGCAGTTCTTC.

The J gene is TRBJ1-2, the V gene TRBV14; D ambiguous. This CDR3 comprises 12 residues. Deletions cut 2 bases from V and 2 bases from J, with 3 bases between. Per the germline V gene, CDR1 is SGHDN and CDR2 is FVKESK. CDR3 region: CASSQLNYGYTF. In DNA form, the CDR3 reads TGTGCCAGCAGCCAATTAAACTATGGCTACACCTTC.

CDR3 loop: CASRSLQGELAKNIQYF. In DNA form, the CDR3 reads TGTGCCAGCAGATCCTTACAGGGAGAGCTAGCCAAAAACATTCAGTACTTC. This sequence joins TRBV27 and TRBJ2-4, with D perhaps TRBD1 (6 bases). The CDR3 loop spans 17 amino acids. V shed 6 bases and J shed 0 bases, with 18 bases lying between them. CDR1 is MNHEY and CDR2 is SMNVEV in the germline V gene (reference sequence).

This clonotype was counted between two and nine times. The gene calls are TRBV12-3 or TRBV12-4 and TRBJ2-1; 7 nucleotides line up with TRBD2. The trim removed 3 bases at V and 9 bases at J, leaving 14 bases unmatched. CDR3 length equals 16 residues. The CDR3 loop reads CASSLEASGIFAEQFF. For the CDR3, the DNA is TGTGCCAGCAGTTTGGAGGCTAGCGGAATCTTTGCTGAGCAGTTCTTC.

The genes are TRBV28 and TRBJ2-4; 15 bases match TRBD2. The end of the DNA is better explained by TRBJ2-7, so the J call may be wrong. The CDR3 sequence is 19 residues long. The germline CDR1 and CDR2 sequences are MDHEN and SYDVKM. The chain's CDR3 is CASSRPGLAGGRKSYEQYF. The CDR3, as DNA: TGTGCCAGCAGTCGGCCGGGACTAGCGGGGGGTCGGAAGTCCTACGAGCAGTACTTC.

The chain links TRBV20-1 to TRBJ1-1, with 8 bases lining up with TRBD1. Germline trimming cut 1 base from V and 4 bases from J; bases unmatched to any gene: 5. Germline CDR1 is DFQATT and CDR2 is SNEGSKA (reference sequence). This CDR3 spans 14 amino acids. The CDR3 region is CSARGLDRVTEAFF. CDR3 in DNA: TGCAGTGCTAGAGGTTTGGACAGGGTCACTGAAGCTTTCTTT.

Written as DNA, the CDR3 is TGTGCCAGCAGGCCCCCTACGGCGGGGGGGAATGGCTACACCTTC. Its translation is CASRPPTAGGNGYTF. The gene calls are TRBV7-2 and TRBJ1-2; maybe TRBD1 (5 bases). CDR1 SGHTA and CDR2 FQGNSA come from the germline V gene. The CDR3 covers 15 residues. Trimming removed 6 bases at V and 6 bases at J, with 20 bases between. Looking up the rest from reference TRBV7-2 and TRBJ1-2 gives the full variable domain: GAGVSQSPSNKVTEKGKDVELRCDPISGHTALYWYRQSLGQGLEFLIYFQGNSAPDKSGLPSDRFSAERTGGSVSTLTIQRTQQEDSAVYLCASRPPTAGGNGYTFGSGTRLTVV.

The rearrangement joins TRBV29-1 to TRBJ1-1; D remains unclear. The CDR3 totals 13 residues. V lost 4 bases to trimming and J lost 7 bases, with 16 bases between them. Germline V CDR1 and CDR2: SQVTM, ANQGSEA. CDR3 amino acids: CSVGDQGRDEAFF. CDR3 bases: TGCAGCGTTGGAGATCAAGGTAGGGATGAAGCTTTCTTT.

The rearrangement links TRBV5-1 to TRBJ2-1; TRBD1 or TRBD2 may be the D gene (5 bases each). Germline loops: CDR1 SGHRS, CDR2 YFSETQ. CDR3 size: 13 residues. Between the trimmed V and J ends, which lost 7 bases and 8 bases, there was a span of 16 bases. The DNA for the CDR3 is TGCGCCAGCGCCCTCGGGGCGGTCCATGAGCAGTTCTTC. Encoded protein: CASALGAVHEQFF. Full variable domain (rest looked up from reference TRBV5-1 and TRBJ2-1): KAGVTQTPRYLIKTRGQQVTLSCSPISGHRSVSWYQQTPGQGLQFLFEYFSETQRNKGNFPGRFSGRQFSNSRSEMNVSTLELGDSALYLCASALGAVHEQFFGPGTRLTVL.

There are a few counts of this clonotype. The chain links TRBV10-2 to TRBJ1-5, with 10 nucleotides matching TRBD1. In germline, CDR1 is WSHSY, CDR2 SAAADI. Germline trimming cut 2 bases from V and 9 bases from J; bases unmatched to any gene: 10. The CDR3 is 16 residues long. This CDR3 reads CASSETDRGSNGPQHF. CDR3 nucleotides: TGCGCCAGCAGTGAGACGGACAGGGGGTCGAATGGGCCCCAGCATTTT.

The CDR3 loop is CASSWGDGNTEAFF. The CDR3 region has the DNA TGCGCCAGCAGCTGGGGGGACGGGAACACTGAAGCTTTCTTT. The chain has TRBV5-1 and TRBJ1-1; D might be TRBD1 (5 bases). CDR3 length equals 14 residues. V lost 3 bases to trimming and J lost 1 base, with 10 bases between them. The germline gives CDR1 SGHRS, CDR2 YFSETQ.

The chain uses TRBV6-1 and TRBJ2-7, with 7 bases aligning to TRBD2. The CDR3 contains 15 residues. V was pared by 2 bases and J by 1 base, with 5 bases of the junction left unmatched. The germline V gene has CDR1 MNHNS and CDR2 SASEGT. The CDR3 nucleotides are TGTGCCAGCAGTGAACCCCCTAGCGGTTCCTACGAGCAGTACTTC. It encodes CASSEPPSGSYEQYF.

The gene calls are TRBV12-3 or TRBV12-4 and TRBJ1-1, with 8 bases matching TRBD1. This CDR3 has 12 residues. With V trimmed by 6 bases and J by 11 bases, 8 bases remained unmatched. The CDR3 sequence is CASRTQGAMAFF. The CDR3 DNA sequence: TGTGCCAGCAGAACCCAGGGGGCGATGGCTTTCTTT.

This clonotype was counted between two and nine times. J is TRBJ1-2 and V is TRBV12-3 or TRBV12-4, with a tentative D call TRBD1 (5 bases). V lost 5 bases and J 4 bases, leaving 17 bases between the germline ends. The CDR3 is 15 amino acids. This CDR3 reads CASSPPDSLLYGYTF. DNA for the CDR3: TGTGCCAGCAGTCCTCCCGACAGCCTACTCTATGGCTACACCTTC.

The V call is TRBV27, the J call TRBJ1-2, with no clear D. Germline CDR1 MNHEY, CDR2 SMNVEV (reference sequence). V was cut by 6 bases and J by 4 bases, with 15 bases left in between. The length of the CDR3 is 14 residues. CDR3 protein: CASRPRGAGYGYTF. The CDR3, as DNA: TGTGCCAGCAGGCCCCGTGGAGCCGGCTATGGCTACACCTTC.

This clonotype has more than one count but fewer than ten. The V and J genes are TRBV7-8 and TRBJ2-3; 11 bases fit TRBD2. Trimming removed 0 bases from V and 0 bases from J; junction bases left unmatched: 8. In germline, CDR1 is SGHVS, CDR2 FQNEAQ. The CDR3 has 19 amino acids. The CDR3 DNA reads TGTGCCAGCAGCTTAGCAAGGCTAGCGGGGGGAGGGAGCACAGATACGCAGTATTTT. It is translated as CASSLARLAGGGSTDTQYF.

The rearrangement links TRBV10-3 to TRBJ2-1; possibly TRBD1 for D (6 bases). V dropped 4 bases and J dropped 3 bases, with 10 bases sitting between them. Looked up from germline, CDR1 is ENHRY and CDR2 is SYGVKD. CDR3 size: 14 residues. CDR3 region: CAISGDTFYNEQFF. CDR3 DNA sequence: TGTGCCATCAGTGGGGACACCTTCTACAATGAGCAGTTCTTC.

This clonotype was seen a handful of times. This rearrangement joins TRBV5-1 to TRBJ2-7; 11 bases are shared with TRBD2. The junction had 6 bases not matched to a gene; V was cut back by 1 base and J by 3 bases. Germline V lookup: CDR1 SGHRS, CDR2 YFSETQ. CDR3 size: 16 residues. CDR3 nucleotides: TGCGCCAGCAGCTTGCTTAGCGGGGGGGCTGGCTACGAGCAGTACTTC. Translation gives CASSLLSGGAGYEQYF.